This T cell receptor (beta chain) comes out of a study of CD8 T cells in ankylosing spondylitis. Findings and limits, study-wide: Ankylosing spondylitis blood appeared to be characterized by a TCR beta motif of under 10 highly homologous variants.

The CDR3 length is 13 residues. Germline CDR1 DFQATT, CDR2 SNEGSKA (reference sequence). Between the trimmed V and J ends, which lost 2 bases and 1 base, there was a span of 8 bases. TCRdb processed the 5' RACE reads anew with MiXCR; each CDR3 protein has one entry. The sample holds some 800,000 distinct CDR3 sequences, 12% seen once. This clonotype has just a few counts. Its antigen is not known. This TCR was recovered from a male donor with ankylosing spondylitis. The genes are TRBV20-1 and TRBJ2-5; D ambiguous. Sequenced material: blood, either unsorted or a sorted T cell fraction (not recorded which). CDR3 sequence: CSARSGGQETQYF. In DNA form, the CDR3 reads TGCAGTGCTAGATCTGGCGGCCAAGAGACCCAGTACTTC.